This TCR beta chain came from a study of blood T cell repertoires in COVID-19. Study details: Italy, Spain and the United States were the sources of the convalescent and acute COVID-19 samples. Sample material is recorded as cDNA or gDNA derived from T cells, B-cell-depleted T cells, or PBMCs.

The method was immunoSEQ multiplex PCR; TCRdb's version includes in-frame clones alone and lacks a portion of them. This table has some 68,000 clones, roughly 87% appearing once. V lost 6 bases and J 13 bases, leaving 12 bases between the germline ends. There are 10 residues in the CDR3. Germline V lookup: CDR1 MNHEY, CDR2 SVGEGT. Patients from Seattle were sampled longitudinally, starting during active infection. This receptor was identified in a man between 50 and 59 years old with COVID-19, enrolled during active disease. The chain recombines TRBV6-2 or TRBV6-3 with TRBJ2-5; no clear D. The sequencing input was peripheral blood. Written as DNA, the CDR3 is TGTGCCAGCAGCGGGCCCGCCGCGTACTTC. Encoded protein: CASSGPAAYF.